One TCR beta chain is described in this entry. Data came from immunoSEQ multiplex PCR; TCRdb stores just in-frame clones and leaves some out. This sample has around 150,000 clones; roughly 88% occur once, and the top ten carry approximately 2.3%. From germline, CDR1 is MNHEY and CDR2 SVGEGT. The CDR3 contains 13 residues. V shed 4 bases and J shed 6 bases, with 10 bases lying between them. These data belong to a study of T cell responses to AZD1222 COVID-19 vaccine. V usage is TRBV6-2 or TRBV6-3 and J usage is TRBJ1-5, with no clear D. Specimen: peripheral blood, collected on day 0 of AZD1222 vaccination. This clonotype was obtained from an adult in good health. The CDR3 DNA reads TGTGCCAGCAGTTTCTCCTATAGTCAGCCCCAGCATTTT. Translating gives CASSFSYSQPQHF.